The 30 T cell receptor beta chains below come from one sample, sequenced in a study of cytomegalovirus exposure and HLA in healthy donors. This PCR relied on a set of 60 Vbeta primers and 13 Jbeta primers. Sequencing was performed with immunoSEQ multiplex PCR; in TCRdb, only in-frame clones are kept and a portion is missing. Here the sample spans 80,000 to 130,000 clones, approximately 77% being singletons. The sample taken for sequencing was PBMCs. Receptors were obtained from a male donor in good health and CMV-seropositive.

The rearrangement uses TRBV7-8 and TRBJ2-5; D call uncertain. The V end was cut by 1 base, the J end by 3 bases, with 9 bases between. There are 14 residues in the CDR3. The germline V gene encodes CDR1 SGHVS and CDR2 FQNEAQ. This chain's CDR3 is CASSLVGQEETQYF. CDR3 coding DNA: TGTGCCAGCAGCTTAGTGGGCCAAGAAGAGACCCAGTACTTC.

The table lists this clone with a count of one. V gene TRBV4-1 combines with J gene TRBJ2-5; TRBD2 is a possible D gene (6 bases). Trimming stripped 4 bases from V and 5 bases from J, with 11 bases between. CDR3 length: 13 residues. The germline gives CDR1 MGHRA, CDR2 YSYEKL. The CDR3 sequence is CASSRRVGETQYF. CDR3 sequence (DNA): TGCGCCAGCAGCCGGAGGGTGGGCGAGACCCAGTACTTC.

V gene TRBV30 combines with J gene TRBJ2-5, with 9 bases lining up with TRBD1. Trimming took 2 bases from V and 3 from J; bases not matched to a gene: 7. Germline CDR1 reads GTSNPN; CDR2 reads SVGIG (reference sequence). CDR3 length: 15 amino acids. CDR3 sequence (DNA): TGTGCCTGGAGTAACCCGACAGGGGGGGAAGAGACCCAGTACTTC. Its protein is CAWSNPTGGEETQYF.

The CDR3 loop reads CASSWTSGGRYNEQFF. The DNA of the CDR3 is TGTGCCAGCAGTTGGACTAGCGGGGGGCGTTACAATGAGCAGTTCTTC. The chain recombines TRBV28 with TRBJ2-1, with TRBD2 identical over 14 bases. The CDR3 is 16 residues long. Germline CDR1 MDHEN, CDR2 SYDVKM. The junction had 3 bases not matched to a gene; V was cut back by 4 bases and J by 4 bases.

This sequence joins TRBV6-5 and TRBJ1-1, with no clear D. In germline, CDR1 is MNHEY, CDR2 SVGAGI. V was pared by 7 bases and J by 0 bases, with 6 bases between. The CDR3 extends over 12 amino acids. CDR3 in amino acids: CASNRVNTEAFF. The CDR3 bases are TGTGCCAGCAATCGGGTGAACACTGAAGCTTTCTTT.

The V call is TRBV30, the J call TRBJ1-4; 7 bases map to TRBD1. V was clipped by 7 bases and J by 4 bases; unmatched bases: 9. There are 14 residues in the CDR3. Germline assignment: CDR1 GTSNPN and CDR2 SVGIG (reference sequence). DNA for the CDR3: TGTGCCTCCCAAAACAGGGGTTTTAATGAAAAACTGTTTTTT. Translating gives CASQNRGFNEKLFF.

The chain recombines TRBV7-2 with TRBJ1-4, with D perhaps TRBD1 (6 bases). Germline values: CDR1 SGHTA, CDR2 FQGNSA. V was shortened by 1 base and J by 7 bases, with 10 bases between the two germline ends. The CDR3 spans 14 residues. This CDR3 is CASSLDTGFEKLFF. CDR3 sequence (DNA): TGTGCCAGCAGCTTAGATACAGGGTTTGAAAAACTGTTTTTT. Combining the CDR3 with reference TRBV7-2 and TRBJ1-4 gives the whole variable domain GAGVSQSPSNKVTEKGKDVELRCDPISGHTALYWYRQSLGQGLEFLIYFQGNSAPDKSGLPSDRFSAERTGGSVSTLTIQRTQQEDSAVYLCASSLDTGFEKLFFGSGTQLSVL.

The chain combines TRBV10-3 with TRBJ1-6; TRBD1 matches at 7 bases. Trimming at V came to 6 bases and at J to 12 bases, leaving 8 bases not matched to a gene. The germline V gene encodes CDR1 ENHRY and CDR2 SYGVKD. The CDR3 loop spans 13 amino acids. CDR3 loop: CAIRGTERGPLHF. The CDR3 DNA reads TGTGCCATCAGAGGGACAGAACGGGGACCCCTCCACTTT.

The chain combines TRBV21-1 with TRBJ1-5. TRBV21-1 is assigned pseudogene status. The CDR3 runs 16 residues. CDR3 protein: CASSKRGRPTNQPQHF. The DNA of the CDR3 is TGTGCCAGCAGCAAACGGGGGAGGCCGACCAATCAGCCCCAGCATTTT.

This clone was observed a single time. The chain employs TRBV2 and TRBJ2-3; D unclear. The CDR3 contains 13 residues. Germline loops: CDR1 SNHLY, CDR2 FYNNEI. Trimming pared 5 bases from V and 0 bases from J, leaving 6 bases between. DNA of the CDR3: TGTGCCAGCAGTCTCCCGAGCACAGATACGCAGTATTTT. Encoded protein: CASSLPSTDTQYF.

The chain employs TRBV27 and TRBJ2-6; 11 bases line up with TRBD2. The CDR3 extends over 19 amino acids. Germline CDR1 reads MNHEY; CDR2 reads SMNVEV (reference sequence). J lost 0 bases, V lost 2 bases, and 6 bases had no gene match. The CDR3 region has the DNA TGTGCCAGCAGTTTAACCCTAGCGGGGGGATACTCTGGGGCCAACGTCCTGACTTTC. This gives the protein CASSLTLAGGYSGANVLTF.

V and J are TRBV5-5 and TRBJ1-1; TRBD1 might be the D (6 bases). There are 17 residues in the CDR3. V was trimmed by 1 base and J by 3 bases, leaving 19 bases between them. The V gene's germline CDR1 is SGHKS and CDR2 YYEKEE (reference sequence). The CDR3 region is CASSLSPGQGSDTEAFF. The DNA of the CDR3 is TGTGCCAGCAGCTTGTCGCCAGGGCAGGGGTCGGACACTGAAGCTTTCTTT.

As concerns this clone: One end of the junction does not line up with germline, which may come from a read error. The identical CDR3 is also encoded by other nucleotide sequences in the sample. The rearrangement joins TRBV5-4 to TRBJ1-4; D is perhaps TRBD1 (5 bases). This CDR3 comprises 14 residues. The germline V gene has CDR1 SGHNT and CDR2 YYREEE (reference sequence). The CDR3 region is CASSSEDMREKLFF. For the CDR3, the DNA is TGTGCTAGCAGCTCAGAGGACATGCGTGAAAAACTGTTTTTT. The full variable domain, completed using reference TRBV5-4 and TRBJ1-4, is ETGVTQSPTHLIKTRGQQVTLRCSSQSGHNTVSWYQQALGQGPQFIFQYYREEENGRGNFPPRFSGLQFPNYSSELNVNALELDDSALYLCASSSEDMREKLFFGSGTQLSVL.

V and J are TRBV25-1 and TRBJ1-4; D might be TRBD1 (5 bases). CDR1 is MGHDK, CDR2 SYGVNS, per germline. V was shortened by 9 bases and J by 6 bases, with 14 bases between the two germline ends. This CDR3 is 13 amino acids long. The CDR3 DNA is TGTGCCAGTAAGGGGTTAGGCGATGAAAAACTGTTTTTT. Translated: CASKGLGDEKLFF.

This chain joins TRBV30 and TRBJ1-6, with no clear D. The CDR3 is 14 residues long. The germline gives CDR1 GTSNPN, CDR2 SVGIG (reference sequence). Deletions cut 2 bases from V and 7 bases from J, with 12 bases between. The CDR3 DNA is TGTGCCTGGAGTTCCATCCCGGGGAATTCACCCCTCCACTTT. This sequence encodes CAWSSIPGNSPLHF.

This sequence joins TRBV12-5 and TRBJ2-3; 7 bases are a match to TRBD1. The CDR3 is 14 residues long. V dropped 5 bases and J dropped 1; count of bases not matched to a gene: 3. Germline CDR1 reads LGHNT; CDR2 reads FRNRAP. CDR3 residues: CASGPGQGTDTQYF. CDR3 DNA: TGTGCTAGTGGTCCCGGACAGGGCACAGATACGCAGTATTTT.

In its sample, this clone was seen a few times. V gene TRBV27 combines with J gene TRBJ1-2; tentative D call: TRBD1 (5 bases). V was clipped by 2 bases and J by 5 bases, with 15 bases between them. CDR1 MNHEY and CDR2 SMNVEV come from the germline V gene (reference sequence). CDR3 length equals 15 residues. CDR3 coding DNA: TGTGCCAGCAGTTTAGAGGCAGGGTGGATGTATGGCTACACCTTC. It translates to CASSLEAGWMYGYTF.

This clone appeared once. This chain uses TRBV6-5 with TRBJ1-2; D may be TRBD1 (6 bases). V was pared by 6 bases and J by 4 bases, with 15 bases between. This CDR3 region has 14 residues. Germline CDR1 reads MNHEY; CDR2 reads SVGAGI. The CDR3 loop reads CASRPPQGSYGYTF. As DNA, the CDR3 is TGTGCCAGCAGACCTCCACAGGGTTCCTATGGCTACACCTTC.

The chain joins TRBV30 to TRBJ2-5; 8 positions agree with TRBD2. CDR1 and CDR2 (germline): GTSNPN, SVGIG (reference sequence). V lost 2 bases to trimming and J lost 1 base; unmatched junction nucleotides: 3. The length of the CDR3 is 14 residues. The CDR3 nucleotides read TGTGCCTGGAGTACCGGGGGGGCCCAAGAGACCCAGTACTTC. It yields the protein CAWSTGGAQETQYF.

The rearrangement joins TRBV7-2 to TRBJ2-3; TRBD2 matches 11 bases. The V and J ends lost 5 bases and 5 bases, in that order; junction bases with no gene match: 12. The CDR3 spans 17 residues. Looked up from germline, CDR1 is SGHTA and CDR2 is FQGNSA. DNA for the CDR3: TGTGCCAGCAGCCCCCGCGCCGCTAGCGGGGGGCTAGATACGCAGTATTTT. Translating it yields CASSPRAASGGLDTQYF. The complete variable domain, with remaining parts taken from reference TRBV7-2 and TRBJ2-3, reads GAGVSQSPSNKVTEKGKDVELRCDPISGHTALYWYRQSLGQGLEFLIYFQGNSAPDKSGLPSDRFSAERTGGSVSTLTIQRTQQEDSAVYLCASSPRAASGGLDTQYFGPGTRLTVL.

The chain is built from TRBV5-1 and TRBJ1-2; 7 bases map to TRBD1. The length of the CDR3 is 15 residues. Trimming removed 4 bases from V and 1 base from J; junction bases left unmatched: 7. Germline CDR1 reads SGHRS; CDR2 reads YFSETQ. In DNA, the CDR3 is TGCGCCAGCAGCCTCAACCGGGACAGTAACTATGGCTACACCTTC. Translating it yields CASSLNRDSNYGYTF.

This clone was seen a few times. V gene TRBV7-9 combines with J gene TRBJ2-7; 9 nucleotides line up with TRBD1. The germline gives CDR1 SEHNR, CDR2 FQNEAQ (reference sequence). The CDR3 consists of 15 residues. The V gene end was trimmed by 5 bases and the J gene end by 5 bases; junction bases not matched to a gene: 10. For the CDR3, the DNA is TGTGCCAGCAGCCAGGACAGGGGATATGGGGACGAGCAGTACTTC. Residues: CASSQDRGYGDEQYF.

This rearrangement joins TRBV29-1 to TRBJ2-3, with 8 bases lining up with TRBD1. Germline V gene sequence: CDR1 SQVTM, CDR2 ANQGSEA. The V segment lost 7 bases and the J segment 4 bases; nucleotides outside the gene matches: 7. This CDR3 is built from 13 residues. CDR3 in amino acids: CSAWTGPPDTQYF. The CDR3 nucleotides are TGCAGCGCCTGGACAGGGCCCCCAGATACGCAGTATTTT.

J is TRBJ2-3 and V is TRBV7-9, with 8 bases aligning to TRBD1. The CDR3 length is 19 residues. In germline, CDR1 is SEHNR, CDR2 FQNEAQ (reference sequence). The trim removed 1 base at V and 0 bases at J, leaving 12 bases unmatched. The CDR3 DNA is TGTGCCAGCAGCTTAGGGGCCCTCTACACAGGGGGAAGCACAGATACGCAGTATTTT. This gives the protein CASSLGALYTGGSTDTQYF.

The sample holds a few counts of this clone. CDR3 nucleotides: TGTGCCAGCAGTGAGGGAACAGGGATGTACCAAGAGACCCAGTACTTC. Its translation is CASSEGTGMYQETQYF. The chain joins TRBV2 to TRBJ2-5; the D gene is possibly TRBD1 (6 bases). The V and J ends lost 3 bases and 0 bases respectively, with 14 bases between them. Per germline, CDR1 SNHLY and CDR2 FYNNEI. The CDR3 extends over 16 amino acids. Looking up the rest from reference TRBV2 and TRBJ2-5 gives the full variable domain: EPEVTQTPSHQVTQMGQEVILRCVPISNHLYFYWYRQILGQKVEFLVSFYNNEISEKSEIFDDQFSVERPDGSNFTLKIRSTKLEDSAMYFCASSEGTGMYQETQYFGPGTRLLVL.

This sequence joins TRBV25-1 and TRBJ1-1, with 9 bases aligning to TRBD1. After removal of 4 bases from V and 5 bases from J, the junction contained 8 bases not matched to a gene. There are 15 residues in the CDR3. Germline V gene sequence: CDR1 MGHDK, CDR2 SYGVNS. The CDR3 here is CASSVGTGTGTEAFF. In DNA form, the CDR3 reads TGTGCCAGCAGTGTAGGGACAGGGACAGGGACTGAAGCTTTCTTT.

The rearrangement joins TRBV27 to TRBJ1-2; D is unclear. With 2 bases removed from V and 7 bases from J, the gap between germline ends came to 14 bases. From germline, CDR1 is MNHEY and CDR2 SMNVEV (reference sequence). The CDR3 runs to 14 residues. CDR3 residues: CASSLQASTTGYTF. The CDR3 DNA is TGTGCCAGCAGTTTACAGGCCTCAACAACTGGCTACACCTTC.

This clone was counted only a few times. This chain links TRBV30 with TRBJ1-1, with D possibly being TRBD1 (6 bases). The length of the CDR3 is 13 residues. V lost 2 bases, J lost 11 bases, and 18 bases lay in between. Looked up from germline, CDR1 is GTSNPN and CDR2 is SVGIG (reference sequence). CDR3 in DNA: TGTGCCTGGAGTCCCGGACAGCAGTCTAGGGCTTTCTTT. Residues: CAWSPGQQSRAFF. The entire variable domain, with the rest obtained from reference TRBV30 and TRBJ1-1, is as follows: SQTIHQWPATLVQPVGSPLSLECTVEGTSNPNLYWYRQAAGRGLQLLFYSVGIGQISSEVPQNLSASRPQDRQFILSSKKLLLSDSGFYLCAWSPGQQSRAFFGQGTRLTVV.

The chain joins TRBV7-8 to TRBJ2-7, with 8 nucleotides matching TRBD1. The CDR3 is made up of 15 amino acids. Trimming removed 5 bases from V and 3 bases from J; junction bases left unmatched: 9. The germline V gene encodes CDR1 SGHVS and CDR2 FQNEAQ. CDR3 nucleotide sequence: TGTGCCAGCAGCCTTACATGGACAGGGAGCTACGAGCAGTACTTC. The encoded protein is CASSLTWTGSYEQYF.

The rearrangement uses TRBV6-1 and TRBJ1-2, with a possible D match to TRBD1 (5 bases). Germline CDR1 reads MNHNS; CDR2 reads SASEGT. V was shortened by 6 bases and J by 2 bases, with 10 bases between the two germline ends. There are 13 residues in the CDR3. This chain's CDR3 is CASSHDRNYGYTF. The CDR3 DNA is TGTGCCAGCAGCCATGACAGAAACTATGGCTACACCTTC.